The rows below give T cell receptor beta chains drawn from one sample of a study of blood T cell repertoires in COVID-19. The method was immunoSEQ multiplex PCR; TCRdb's version includes in-frame clones alone and lacks a portion of them. This sample carries roughly 53,000 clones, 86% of them seen once, and the ten largest clones take around 4.6%. Input material: peripheral blood. The origin of the receptors is a man in his forties or fifties with active COVID-19. Each CDR3 is given with its conserved first and last residue. D genes are given only for firm matches. Clone size, where shown, is once, few, many, or a class for clones that have expanded.

j_call d_call v_call clone_size cdr3_nt cdr3_aa
TRBJ2-7 . TRBV11-2 . TGTGCCAGCACCCTTAGCCAGGGTGCGGACTACGAGCAGTACTTC CASTLSQGADYEQYF
TRBJ2-1 TRBD1 TRBV7-8 . TGTGCCAGCAGCCACAGGGACAGGAACAAATACAATGAGCAGTTCTTC CASSHRDRNKYNEQFF
TRBJ2-1 TRBD2 TRBV6-1 once TGTGCCAGCAGTGAATCTTTTTGGGACTACCCTAATGAGCAGTTCTTC CASSESFWDYPNEQFF
TRBJ2-7 TRBD1 TRBV27 . TGTGCCAGCAGGGGGGACAGGGGCGAGCAGTACTTC CASRGDRGEQYF
TRBJ2-3 . TRBV13 . TGTGCCAGCTCGGGGGGCGGCACAGATACGCAGTATTTT CASSGGGTDTQYF
TRBJ1-2 . TRBV9 . TGTGCCAGCAGCCCGAACGGGGCTAACTATGGCTACACCTTC CASSPNGANYGYTF
TRBJ2-7 . TRBV5-1 . TGCGCCAGCAGCTTGGCCTCGGGGTGGGCCTACGAGCAGTACTTC CASSLASGWAYEQYF
TRBJ2-7 . TRBV3-1/TRBV3-2 . TGTGCCAGCAGCCAGGCTGGCAGTTCCTACGAGCAGTACTTC CASSQAGSSYEQYF
TRBJ1-2 . TRBV7-8 . TGTGCCAGCAGCCTAATACAGGACACTGGGTCATATGGCTACACCTTC CASSLIQDTGSYGYTF
TRBJ1-3 TRBD1 TRBV9 . TGTGCCAGCAGCCCGACAGGGAACACCATATATTTT CASSPTGNTIYF